This TCR beta chain was observed in a study of early T cells in non-severe SARS-CoV-2 infection. Trimming stripped 3 bases from V and 1 base from J, with 6 bases between. The CDR3 has 13 amino acids. Each CDR3 protein is one row after TCRdb ran MiXCR on the 5' RACE reads. The sample records 52,000 or so distinct CDR3 sequences, 9.5% to 15% being singletons. Only a few counts were recorded for this clonotype. The source of this sequence is an adult who was a healthcare worker with PCR-confirmed SARS-CoV-2 infection or an uninfected control (not recorded which). The sequenced sample consisted of whole blood. The chain has TRBV12-3 or TRBV12-4 and TRBJ1-1, with unresolved D. CDR3 region: CASSFAGNTEAFF. CDR3 nucleotide sequence: TGTGCCAGCAGTTTTGCAGGGAACACTGAAGCTTTCTTT.